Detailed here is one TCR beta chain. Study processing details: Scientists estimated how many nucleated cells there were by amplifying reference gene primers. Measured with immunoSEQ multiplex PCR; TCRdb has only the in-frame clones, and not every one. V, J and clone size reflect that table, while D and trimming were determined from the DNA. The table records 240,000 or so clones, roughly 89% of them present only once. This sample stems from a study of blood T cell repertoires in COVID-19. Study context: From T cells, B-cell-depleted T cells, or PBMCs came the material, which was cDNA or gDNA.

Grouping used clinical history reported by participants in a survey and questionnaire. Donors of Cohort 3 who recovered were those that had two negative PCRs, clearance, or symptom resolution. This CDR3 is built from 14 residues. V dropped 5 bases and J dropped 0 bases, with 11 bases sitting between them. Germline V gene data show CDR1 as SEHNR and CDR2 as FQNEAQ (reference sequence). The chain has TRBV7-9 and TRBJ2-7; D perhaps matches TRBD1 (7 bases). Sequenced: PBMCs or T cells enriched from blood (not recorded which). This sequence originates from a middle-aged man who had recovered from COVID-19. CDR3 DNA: TGTGCCAGCAGCCCAGGGGGGACCTCCTACGAGCAGTACTTC. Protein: CASSPGGTSYEQYF.